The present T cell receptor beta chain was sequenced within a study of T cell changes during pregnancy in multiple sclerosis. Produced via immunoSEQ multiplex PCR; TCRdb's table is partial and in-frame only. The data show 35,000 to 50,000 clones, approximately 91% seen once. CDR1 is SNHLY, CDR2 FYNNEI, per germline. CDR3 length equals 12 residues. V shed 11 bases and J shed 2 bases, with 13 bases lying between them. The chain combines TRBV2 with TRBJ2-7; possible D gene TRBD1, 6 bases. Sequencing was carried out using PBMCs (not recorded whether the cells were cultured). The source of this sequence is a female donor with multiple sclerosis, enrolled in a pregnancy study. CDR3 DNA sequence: TGTGCCTCGAGGGACACAACCTACGAGCAGTACTTC. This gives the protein CASRDTTYEQYF.